The rows below give T cell receptor beta chains drawn from one sample of a study of blood T cell repertoires in COVID-19. Here immunoSEQ multiplex PCR was the method, and the copy in TCRdb shows in-frame clones only, minus some. The repertoire has about 270,000 clones, 80% to 90% of them found once; the top ten carry roughly 4.3%. Sequencing was done on a sample of PBMCs or T cells enriched from blood (not recorded which). The source is a woman aged 30 to 39 with acute COVID-19. Both conserved end residues are part of each CDR3. A D gene is named only where the DNA matches it firmly. Some rows have no size entry. The others give once, few or many, or a class for an expanded clone.

j_gene,d_gene,abundance,v_gene,CDR3nt,CDR3aa
TRBJ1-4,TRBD1,NA,TRBV4-1,TGCGCCAGCAGCCAAGTGGTACAGGGGGCTTATGAAAAACTGTTTTTT,CASSQVVQGAYEKLFF
TRBJ1-1,NA,NA,TRBV6-5,TGTGCCAGCACCAGGGTGGTCGCTGAAGCTTTCTTT,CASTRVVAEAFF
TRBJ1-5,NA,NA,TRBV4-1,TGCGCCAGCAGCCAAGAAAGATTTGGTCAGTTCAATCAGCCCCAGCATTTT,CASSQERFGQFNQPQHF
TRBJ1-5,NA,NA,TRBV6-4,TGTGCCAGCAGTGACAGGAACTATAGCAATCAGCCCCAGCATTTT,CASSDRNYSNQPQHF
TRBJ1-1,NA,NA,TRBV18,TGTGCCAGCTCACCAGGGGCTGGTAGGGCCACTGAAGCTTTCTTT,CASSPGAGRATEAFF
TRBJ1-2,NA,NA,TRBV7-8,TGTGCCAGCAGCTTAGGGGGGCAGGGTTACTATGGCTACACCTTC,CASSLGGQGYYGYTF
TRBJ2-7,NA,NA,TRBV5-1,TGCGCCAGCAGCTTGTACGCCCAGTCCGAGCAGTACTTC,CASSLYAQSEQYF
TRBJ2-7,TRBD1,once,TRBV6-1,TGTGCCAGCAGTGAATTTGCCCTGCCCGGACAGGGAGGCTACGAGCAGTACTTC,CASSEFALPGQGGYEQYF
TRBJ2-7,TRBD2,many,TRBV4-2,TGTGCCAGCAGCCAGGGACTAGCGGATCCGTACGAGCAGTACTTC,CASSQGLADPYEQYF
TRBJ2-2,NA,NA,TRBV18,TGTGCCAGCTCACCACAAACAGGGTATAACACCGGGGAGCTGTTTTTT,CASSPQTGYNTGELFF
TRBJ2-7,NA,NA,TRBV15,TGTGCCACCAGCCAGGGGCCAGGGGACTACGAGCAGTACTTC,CATSQGPGDYEQYF
TRBJ2-5,TRBD2,once,TRBV30,TGTGCCTGGGGGAGGGCCGTTCTTCAGGAGACCCAGTACTTC,CAWGRAVLQETQYF
TRBJ1-5,TRBD1,NA,TRBV2,TGTGCCAGCAGCATGACAGGGGGCAATCAGCCCCAGCATTTT,CASSMTGGNQPQHF
TRBJ1-4,NA,NA,TRBV28,TGTGCCAGCAAGACCATTTCGGGTGAAAAACTGTTTTTT,CASKTISGEKLFF
TRBJ2-7,NA,once,TRBV11-2,TGTGCCAGCACTCTAGGTTACGAGCAGTACTTC,CASTLGYEQYF
TRBJ1-6,TRBD1,once,TRBV9,TGTGCCAGCAGCGTAGGGGACAGGGGCGCTTATAATTCACCCCTCCACTTT,CASSVGDRGAYNSPLHF
TRBJ2-7,NA,NA,TRBV28,TGTGCCAGCAGTTTATCGGGGAAGAGCTCCTACGAGCAGTACTTC,CASSLSGKSSYEQYF
TRBJ2-3,TRBD1,NA,TRBV24-1,TGTGCCACCATGCAGGGACAGGGGACAGATACGCAGTATTTT,CATMQGQGTDTQYF
TRBJ2-7,TRBD1,NA,TRBV5-5,TGTGCCAGCAGCCTCGCGACAGGGGTCTACGAGCAGTACTTC,CASSLATGVYEQYF
TRBJ2-3,NA,once,TRBV6-2/TRBV6-3,TGTGCCAGCAGTTACGAGGCGGGGAAAGATACGCAGTATTTT,CASSYEAGKDTQYF
TRBJ1-5,NA,NA,TRBV4-2,TGTGCCAGCAGCCTTGGGACTGCTAGCAATCAGCCCCAGCATTTT,CASSLGTASNQPQHF
TRBJ1-6,NA,NA,TRBV19,TGTGCCAGTAGTATACGGACAGATAATTCACCCCTCCACTTT,CASSIRTDNSPLHF
TRBJ2-7,TRBD2,NA,TRBV4-2,TGTGCCAGCAGCCAAGGTATTGGCAGCGGGATCTCCTACGAGCAGTACTTC,CASSQGIGSGISYEQYF
TRBJ2-3,TRBD2,once,TRBV11-2,TGTGCCAGCAGCCCGGGACTAGCGGGGCCCCAGACCACAGATACGCAGTATTTT,CASSPGLAGPQTTDTQYF
TRBJ1-6,NA,NA,TRBV5-4,TGTGCCAGCAGCTTACAGGGAATAAATTCACCCCTCCACTTT,CASSLQGINSPLHF
TRBJ2-1,TRBD1,NA,TRBV28,TGTGCCAGCAGTCTACAGGGGGCGGGTGAGCAGTTCTTC,CASSLQGAGEQFF
TRBJ1-2,NA,NA,TRBV28,TGTGCCAGCAGTTTATTATTGAACTATGGCTACACCTTC,CASSLLLNYGYTF
TRBJ2-1,NA,NA,TRBV7-2,TGTGCCAGCGAAGGGGATTCCAATGAGCAGTTCTTC,CASEGDSNEQFF
TRBJ2-3,NA,NA,TRBV5-1,TGCGCCAGCAGCTTGGACACAAGCACAGATACGCAGTATTTT,CASSLDTSTDTQYF
TRBJ1-1,NA,NA,TRBV20-1,TGCAGTGCTCGACGGGGAGCTGAAGCTTTCTTT,CSARRGAEAFF
TRBJ1-5,NA,NA,TRBV6-5,TGTGCCAGCAGCGAGAGCTCAGGGGGCAATCAGCCCCAGCATTTT,CASSESSGGNQPQHF
TRBJ1-5,TRBD1,NA,TRBV6-5,TGTGCCAGCAGTTCAGGGGGCTGGGGACAGCCCCAGCATTTT,CASSSGGWGQPQHF
TRBJ2-3,TRBD2,once,TRBV3-1/TRBV3-2,TGTGCCAGCAGCCAAGAATTGGCTAGCGGAGATACGCAGTATTTT,CASSQELASGDTQYF
TRBJ1-2,TRBD1,NA,TRBV24-1,TGTGCCACCAGTGATGCCGGGACAGGGCTCTATGGCTACACCTTC,CATSDAGTGLYGYTF
TRBJ1-5,NA,NA,TRBV10-3,TGTGCCATCAGTGACCCGGGAGATAGCAATCAGCCCCAGCATTTT,CAISDPGDSNQPQHF
TRBJ2-7,TRBD2,NA,TRBV12-3/TRBV12-4,TGTGCCAGCAGTTCTAGCGGCTACGAGCAGTACTTC,CASSSSGYEQYF
TRBJ1-2,TRBD1,NA,TRBV5-6,TGTGCCAGCAGCTTAGCTTTAGGGACAGGCACCTATGGCTACACCTTC,CASSLALGTGTYGYTF
TRBJ1-3,NA,NA,TRBV7-8,TGTGCCAGCAGCTTACTAAACACCATATATTTT,CASSLLNTIYF
TRBJ1-6,TRBD1,once,TRBV30,TGTGCCTGGAGTCGGGACAGGGATTCACCCCTCCACTTT,CAWSRDRDSPLHF
TRBJ1-1,NA,NA,TRBV28,TGTGCCAGCAGTTTCATACGGTGGAACAGGGTGAACACTGAAGCTTTCTTT,CASSFIRWNRVNTEAFF
TRBJ2-1,TRBD1,NA,TRBV27,TGTGCCAGCAGTTCGATACAGGGGTACTACAATGAGCAGTTCTTC,CASSSIQGYYNEQFF
TRBJ2-3,TRBD2,NA,TRBV11-3,TGTGCCAGCAGTCTGGGGACTAGCCGAACAGATACGCAGTATTTT,CASSLGTSRTDTQYF
TRBJ1-5,TRBD1,NA,TRBV2,TGTGCCAGCATGAGCGTGACAGGGTCAAATCAGCCCCAGCATTTT,CASMSVTGSNQPQHF
TRBJ2-4,TRBD2,NA,TRBV7-2,TGTGCCAGCAGTTATAGCGGGAGCCCCAAAAACATTCAGTACTTC,CASSYSGSPKNIQYF
TRBJ2-7,NA,NA,TRBV5-4,TGTGCCAGCAGCTTGCAGGGCTCCTACGAGCAGTACTTC,CASSLQGSYEQYF
TRBJ2-1,TRBD2,NA,TRBV29-1,TGCAGCGTTGAATCGCGCGGGAGGGAGAGACGCGGCTCCTACAATGAGCAGTTCTTC,CSVESRGRERRGSYNEQFF
TRBJ2-2,NA,few,TRBV21-1,TGTGCCAGCAGCAAAGCGCTTTGGGACTTAAACACCGGGGAGCTGTTTTTT,CASSKALWDLNTGELFF
TRBJ2-3,NA,NA,TRBV9,TGTGCCAGCAGCGTAGCGGAACTAGGCACAGATACGCAGTATTTT,CASSVAELGTDTQYF